This TCR beta chain was recovered during a study of T cells in localized non-small cell lung cancer. Overall study findings and caveats: In adjacent lung, a median roughly 53 of the top 100 tumor clones were found. Patients showing higher blood T cell density tended to see longer overall survival. Clonality of T cells reached its maximum in uninvolved adjacent lung, surpassing tumor.

J lost 2 bases, V lost 4 bases, and 13 bases had no gene match. The germline gives CDR1 SGHDT, CDR2 YYEEEE. This CDR3 is built from 17 residues. Sequencing was performed with immunoSEQ multiplex PCR; in TCRdb, only in-frame clones are kept and a portion is missing. This sample yields tens of thousands of clones, of which around 80% are seen a single time; about 15% belongs to the top ten. Concerning this clone itself: The antigen is undetermined.

This receptor was identified in a man aged 35 to 69 with stage III lung adenocarcinoma. The source was peripheral blood mononuclear cells, collected before any cancer treatment. The genes are TRBV5-6 and TRBJ2-3; TRBD2 aligns across 7 bases. CDR3 sequence (DNA): TGTGCCAGCAGCCAACGGACTAGTTCCTACCCCACAGATACGCAGTATTTT. It is translated as CASSQRTSSYPTDTQYF.